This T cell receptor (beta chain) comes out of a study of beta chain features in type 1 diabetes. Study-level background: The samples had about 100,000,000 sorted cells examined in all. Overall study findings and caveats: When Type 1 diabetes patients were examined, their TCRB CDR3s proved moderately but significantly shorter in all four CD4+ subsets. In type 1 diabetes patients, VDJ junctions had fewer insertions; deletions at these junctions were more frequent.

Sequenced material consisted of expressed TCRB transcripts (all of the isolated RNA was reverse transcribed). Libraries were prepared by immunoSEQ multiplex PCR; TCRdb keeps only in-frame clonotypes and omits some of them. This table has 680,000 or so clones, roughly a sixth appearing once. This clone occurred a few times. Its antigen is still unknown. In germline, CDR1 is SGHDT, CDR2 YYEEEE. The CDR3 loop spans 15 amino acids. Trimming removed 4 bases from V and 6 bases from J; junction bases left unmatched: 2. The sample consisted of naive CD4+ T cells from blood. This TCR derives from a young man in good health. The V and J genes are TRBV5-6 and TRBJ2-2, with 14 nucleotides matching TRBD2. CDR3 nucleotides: TGTGCCAGCAGCATGGGACTAGCGGGGGCCGGGGAGCTGTTTTTT. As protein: CASSMGLAGAGELFF.